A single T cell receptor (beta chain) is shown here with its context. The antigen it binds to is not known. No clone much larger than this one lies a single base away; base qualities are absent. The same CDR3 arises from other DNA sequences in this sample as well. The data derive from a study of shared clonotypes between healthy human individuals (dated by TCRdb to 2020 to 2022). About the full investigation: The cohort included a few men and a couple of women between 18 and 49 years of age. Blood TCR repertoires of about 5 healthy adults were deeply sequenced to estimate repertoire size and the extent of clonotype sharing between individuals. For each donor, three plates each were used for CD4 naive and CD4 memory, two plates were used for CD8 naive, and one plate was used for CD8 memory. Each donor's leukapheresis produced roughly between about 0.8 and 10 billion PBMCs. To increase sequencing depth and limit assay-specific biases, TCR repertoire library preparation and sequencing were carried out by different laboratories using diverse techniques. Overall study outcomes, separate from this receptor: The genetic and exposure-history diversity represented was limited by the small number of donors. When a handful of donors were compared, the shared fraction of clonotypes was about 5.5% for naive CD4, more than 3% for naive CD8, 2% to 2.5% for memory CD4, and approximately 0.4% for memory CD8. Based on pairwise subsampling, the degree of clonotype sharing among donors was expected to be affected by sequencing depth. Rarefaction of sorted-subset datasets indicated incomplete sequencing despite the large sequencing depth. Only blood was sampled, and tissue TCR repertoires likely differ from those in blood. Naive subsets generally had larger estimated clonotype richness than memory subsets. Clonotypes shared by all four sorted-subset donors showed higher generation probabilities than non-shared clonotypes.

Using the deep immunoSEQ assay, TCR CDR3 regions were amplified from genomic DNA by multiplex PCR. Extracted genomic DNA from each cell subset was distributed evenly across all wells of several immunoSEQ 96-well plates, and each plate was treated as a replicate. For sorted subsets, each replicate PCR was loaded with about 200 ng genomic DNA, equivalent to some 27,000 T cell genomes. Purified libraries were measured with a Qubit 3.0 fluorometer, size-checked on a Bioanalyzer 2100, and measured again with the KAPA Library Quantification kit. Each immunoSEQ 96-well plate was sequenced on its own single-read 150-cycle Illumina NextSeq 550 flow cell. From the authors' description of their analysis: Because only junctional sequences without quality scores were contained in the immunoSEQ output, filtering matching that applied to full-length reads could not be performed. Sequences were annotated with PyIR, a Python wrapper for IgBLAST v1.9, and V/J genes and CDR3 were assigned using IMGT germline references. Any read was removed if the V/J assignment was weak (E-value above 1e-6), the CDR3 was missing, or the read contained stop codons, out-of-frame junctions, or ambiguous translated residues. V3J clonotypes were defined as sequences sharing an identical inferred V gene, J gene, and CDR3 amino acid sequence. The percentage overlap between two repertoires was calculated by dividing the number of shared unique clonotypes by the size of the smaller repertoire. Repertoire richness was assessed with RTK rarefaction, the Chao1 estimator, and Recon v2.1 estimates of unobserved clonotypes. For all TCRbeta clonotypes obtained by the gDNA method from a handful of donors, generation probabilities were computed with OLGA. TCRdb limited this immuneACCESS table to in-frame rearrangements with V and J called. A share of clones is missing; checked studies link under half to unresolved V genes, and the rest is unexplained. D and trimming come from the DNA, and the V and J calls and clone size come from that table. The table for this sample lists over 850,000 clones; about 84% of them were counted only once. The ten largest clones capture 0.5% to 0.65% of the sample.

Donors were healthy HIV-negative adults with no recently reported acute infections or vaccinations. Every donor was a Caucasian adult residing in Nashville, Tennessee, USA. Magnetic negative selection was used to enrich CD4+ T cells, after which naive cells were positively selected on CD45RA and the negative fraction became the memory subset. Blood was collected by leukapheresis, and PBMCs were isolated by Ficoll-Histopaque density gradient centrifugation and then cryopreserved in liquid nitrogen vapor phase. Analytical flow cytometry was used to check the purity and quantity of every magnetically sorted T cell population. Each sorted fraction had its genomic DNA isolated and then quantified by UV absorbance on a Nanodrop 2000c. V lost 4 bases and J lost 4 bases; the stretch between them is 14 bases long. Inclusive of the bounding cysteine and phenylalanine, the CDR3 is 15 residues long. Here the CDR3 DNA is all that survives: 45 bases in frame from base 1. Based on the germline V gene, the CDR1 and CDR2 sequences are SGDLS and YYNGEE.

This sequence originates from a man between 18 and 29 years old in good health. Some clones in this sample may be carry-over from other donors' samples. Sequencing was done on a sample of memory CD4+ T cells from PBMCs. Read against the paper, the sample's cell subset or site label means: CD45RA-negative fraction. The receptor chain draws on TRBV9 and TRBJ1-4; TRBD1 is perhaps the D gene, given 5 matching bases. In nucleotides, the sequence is TGTGCCAGCAGCAGTACCGGGACGGGTAATGAAAAACTGTTTTTT. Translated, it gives CASSSTGTGNEKLFF.